This T cell receptor (beta chain) was retrieved from a study of CD8+ T cells in alopecia areata. Overall study results and limits: Lesional scalp, especially alopecia totalis/universalis, showed higher clonality than normal scalp.

Once RNA had been extracted, it was reverse transcribed into cDNA to act as the sequencing template. Here immunoSEQ multiplex PCR was the method, and the copy in TCRdb shows in-frame clones only, minus some. The table has 70,000 to 95,000 clones, approximately 50% seen once; the top ten hold about 6%. For this clone: Its antigen is still unknown.

PBMCs provided sorted CD4+ and CD8+ T cells. CDR1 DFQATT and CDR2 SNEGSKA come from the germline V gene (reference sequence). This CDR3 contains 11 residues. Trimming removed 7 bases from V and 5 bases from J, with 11 bases in between. The specimen sequenced was NKG2D-high CD8+ T cells sorted from blood. The chain recombines TRBV20-1 with TRBJ1-1; D is ambiguous. This clonotype originated in a human donor with alopecia areata. DNA for the CDR3: TGCAGTGGTACCTGGGATACTGAAGCTTTCTTT. This sequence encodes CSGTWDTEAFF.